Below, 14 T cell receptor beta chains from the same sample are listed, as sequenced in a study of T cell responses to AZD1222 COVID-19 vaccine (TCRdb year 2021). The time point label for this specimen denotes: baseline before first vaccination. The protocol used for the library was the immunoSEQ multiplex PCR assay. The source is immuneACCESS, and TCRdb retained only in-frame sequences with V and J called. Part of the clones is not carried over; for the studies checked, unresolved V genes explain less than half of this, and the remainder is unexplained. This sample is represented by about 180,000 clones; 85% to 90% of them were singletons. The ten largest clonotypes hold 1.5% to 2% of the sample. This specimen was peripheral blood, taken on day 0 of AZD1222 vaccination. These TCRs come from an adult in good health.

The rearrangement joins TRBV5-6 to TRBJ2-7; D gene uncertain. This CDR3 has 11 amino acids. Germline-derived CDR1 and CDR2 are SGHDT and YYEEEE. V lost 3 bases and J 7 bases, leaving 8 bases between the germline ends. CDR3 protein: CASSWGREQYV. The CDR3 nucleotides are TGTGCCAGCAGCTGGGGTAGGGAGCAGTACGTC.

This rearrangement joins TRBV28 to TRBJ1-1; D is perhaps TRBD1 (6 bases). CDR1 MDHEN and CDR2 SYDVKM come from the germline V gene. The CDR3 is 15 amino acids. Trimming removed 5 bases from V and 2 bases from J, with 15 bases in between. CDR3 protein: CASSPSNRVNTEAFF. Written as DNA, the CDR3 is TGTGCCAGCAGTCCATCTAACAGGGTAAACACTGAAGCTTTCTTT.

The gene calls are TRBV28 and TRBJ1-5, with TRBD1 matching 8 bases. Losses at the gene ends were 6 bases for V and 3 bases for J; bases not matched to a gene: 7. The germline V gene has CDR1 MDHEN and CDR2 SYDVKM. This CDR3 comprises 15 residues. The CDR3 is CASRARDRHNQPQHF. CDR3 sequence (DNA): TGTGCCAGCAGGGCCCGGGACAGGCACAATCAGCCCCAGCATTTT.

V and J are TRBV28 and TRBJ2-3, with D possibly TRBD1 on 6 matching bases. Trimming shortened V by 5 bases and J by 1 base, and 7 bases separated the two germline ends. The CDR3 spans 13 residues. Germline V lookup: CDR1 MDHEN, CDR2 SYDVKM. CDR3 bases: TGTGCCAGCAGTCACAGGGGCACAGATACGCAGTATTTT. This sequence encodes CASSHRGTDTQYF.

The V gene is TRBV11-3, the J gene TRBJ1-3; 9 positions agree with TRBD1. The V segment lost 5 bases and the J segment 0 bases; nucleotides outside the gene matches: 5. Germline assignment: CDR1 SGHNT and CDR2 YENEEA. This CDR3 comprises 16 residues. CDR3: CASSPGQGRSGNTIYF. The CDR3 DNA is TGTGCCAGCAGCCCTGGACAGGGGCGCTCTGGAAACACCATATATTTT.

This clone was seen just once. The chain links TRBV5-4 to TRBJ2-3; 8 positions match TRBD1. With V trimmed by 0 bases and J by 0 bases, 3 bases remained unmatched. Germline V gene lookup returns CDR1 SGHNT and CDR2 YYREEE (reference sequence). This CDR3 comprises 16 residues. The CDR3 reads CASSLGDRPSTDTQYF. DNA for the CDR3: TGTGCCAGCAGCTTGGGGGACAGGCCTAGCACAGATACGCAGTATTTT.

V and J are TRBV9 and TRBJ2-3, with unresolved D. Looked up from germline, CDR1 is SGDLS and CDR2 is YYNGEE. The V end lost 1 base, the J end lost 2 bases, and 8 bases lay between the germline ends. The CDR3 contains 14 residues. Here the CDR3 DNA reads TGTGCCAGCAGCGTAAACTCCGCCACAGATACGCAGTATTTT. Amino acid sequence: CASSVNSATDTQYF.

This chain links TRBV28 with TRBJ1-1; TRBD1 matches 9 bases. The CDR3 loop spans 15 amino acids. V shed 3 bases, J shed 11 bases, and the junction held 13 bases outside the gene matches. Germline V CDR1 and CDR2: MDHEN, SYDVKM. CDR3 DNA: TGTGCCAGCAGTTTCGGTGGGGGACAGGGTCTATGGGCTTTCTTT. It is translated as CASSFGGGQGLWAFF.

V usage is TRBV19 and J usage is TRBJ1-2; 7 bases fit TRBD1. V trimming: 10 bases; J trimming: 5 bases; junction bases outside the gene matches: 10. Per the germline V gene, CDR1 is LNHDA and CDR2 is SQIVND (reference sequence). This CDR3 has 13 residues. CDR3 bases: TGTGCCACTACTTCCCGGGACAGTTATGGCTACACCTTC. It specifies CATTSRDSYGYTF.

The chain employs TRBV15 and TRBJ1-3, with D possibly being TRBD1 (6 bases). The CDR3 sequence is 16 residues long. CDR1 and CDR2 (germline): LNHNV, YYDKDF (reference sequence). V lost 0 bases, J lost 0 bases, and 9 bases lay in between. The CDR3: CATSRDRGSSGNTIYF. CDR3 coding DNA: TGTGCCACCAGCAGAGATAGGGGGAGCTCTGGAAACACCATATATTTT.

V is TRBV30 and J is TRBJ2-7, with 9 bases identical to TRBD1. With 7 bases clipped from V and 3 bases from J, the junction kept 10 bases outside the gene matches. CDR1 GTSNPN and CDR2 SVGIG come from the germline V gene (reference sequence). The length of the CDR3 is 14 residues. This CDR3 reads CASLPPGQGYEQYF. The CDR3 DNA reads TGTGCCTCGCTACCGCCGGGACAGGGCTACGAGCAGTACTTC.

V and J are TRBV10-2 and TRBJ1-1; 10 bases are a match to TRBD1. The CDR3 totals 16 residues. Germline V gives CDR1 WSHSY, CDR2 SAAADI. J gave up 0 bases and V 6 bases, and 7 bases lay outside the gene matches. The CDR3: CASSDRGRLMNTEAFF. The CDR3 region has the DNA TGCGCCAGCAGCGACAGGGGGCGATTAATGAACACTGAAGCTTTCTTT.

The rearrangement links TRBV4-2 to TRBJ2-1; the match to TRBD2 covers 8 bases. J was trimmed by 9 bases and V by 7 bases; bases with no gene match: 14. CDR1 is LGHNA and CDR2 is YNFKEQ in the germline V gene. This CDR3 contains 15 residues. CDR3 residues: CASTPPGGAGAEQFF. As DNA, the CDR3 is TGTGCCAGCACCCCTCCGGGGGGGGCCGGGGCTGAGCAGTTCTTC.

The chain carries TRBV29-1 and TRBJ1-2; D unclear. Trimming removed 4 bases from V and 0 bases from J, with 6 bases in between. CDR3 length equals 12 residues. CDR1 SQVTM and CDR2 ANQGSEA come from the germline V gene. The CDR3 nucleotides are TGCAGCGTTGCTTCTGCTAACTATGGCTACACCTTC. Protein sequence: CSVASANYGYTF. Variable domain in full (rest from reference TRBV29-1 and TRBJ1-2): SAVISQKPSRDICQRGTSLTIQCQVDSQVTMMFWYRQQPGQSLTLIATANQGSEATYESGFVIDKFPISRPNLTFSTLTVSNMSPEDSSIYLCSVASANYGYTFGSGTRLTVV.